These T cell receptor beta chains were read from a single sample in a study of human T cells and chemical hapten exposure. TCRdb ran MiXCR on the RACE reads and lists one entry per CDR3 protein. The table records 300,000 to 350,000 distinct CDR3 sequences, about 7% of them present only once. The source was whole blood, collected in connection with sensitization to the hapten diphenylcyclopropenone (DPC). The receptor set was obtained from a woman under 30 with alopecia areata. Some clones in this sample may be carry-over from other donors' samples. Each CDR3 is given with its conserved first and last residue. A D gene is named only where the DNA matches it firmly. Where a row states a size, it is once, few, many or the class of an expanded clone; other rows omit it.

J gene: TRBJ2-7
V gene: TRBV6-1
clone size: many
D gene: NA
CDR3 protein: CASSEQGLGEQYF
CDR3 DNA: TGTGCCAGCAGTGAACAGGGTCTGGGGGAGCAGTACTTC

J gene: TRBJ1-5
V gene: TRBV6-6
clone size: NA
D gene: TRBD1
CDR3 protein: CASTQRGQGANQPQHF
CDR3 DNA: TGTGCCAGCACCCAGAGGGGGCAGGGGGCGAATCAGCCCCAGCATTTT

J gene: TRBJ2-3
V gene: TRBV4-2
clone size: many
D gene: TRBD2
CDR3 protein: CASSPHPAFASGGTDTQYF
CDR3 DNA: TGTGCCAGCAGCCCCCATCCGGCCTTCGCTAGCGGGGGCACAGATACGCAGTATTTT

J gene: TRBJ2-7
V gene: TRBV18
clone size: NA
D gene: NA
CDR3 protein: CASSPRQEGSEQYF
CDR3 DNA: TGTGCCAGCTCACCACGTCAAGAAGGGTCCGAGCAGTACTTC

J gene: TRBJ2-3
V gene: TRBV5-1
clone size: many
D gene: NA
CDR3 protein: CASSLSLAVSTDTQYF
CDR3 DNA: TGCGCCAGCAGCTTGTCACTAGCTGTGAGCACAGATACGCAGTATTTT

J gene: TRBJ2-1
V gene: TRBV6-6
clone size: NA
D gene: TRBD2
CDR3 protein: CASSQWTSTDNEQFF
CDR3 DNA: TGTGCCAGCAGTCAGTGGACTAGCACCGACAATGAGCAGTTCTTC

J gene: TRBJ2-7
V gene: TRBV28
clone size: few
D gene: NA
CDR3 protein: CASSLPSTSGGFYEQYF
CDR3 DNA: TGTGCCAGCAGTTTACCCTCGACTAGTGGGGGGTTCTACGAGCAGTACTTC

J gene: TRBJ1-1
V gene: TRBV3-1
clone size: few
D gene: NA
CDR3 protein: CASSHQTAGLNTEAFF
CDR3 DNA: TGTGCCAGCAGCCACCAAACGGCAGGGCTCAACACTGAAGCTTTCTTT

J gene: TRBJ2-3
V gene: TRBV20-1
clone size: NA
D gene: NA
CDR3 protein: CSAPRAIRTDTQYF
CDR3 DNA: TGCAGTGCCCCCAGGGCAATCAGAACAGATACGCAGTATTTT

J gene: TRBJ2-1
V gene: TRBV5-1
clone size: NA
D gene: NA
CDR3 protein: CASSLMGTSDNEQFF
CDR3 DNA: TGCGCCAGCAGCTTGATGGGGACCTCTGACAATGAGCAGTTCTTC